This paragraph covers one TCR beta chain sequence. Its antigen is as yet unknown. This entry is derived from a study of cytomegalovirus exposure and HLA in healthy donors. Both 60 Vbeta primers and 13 Jbeta primers went into the PCR. TCRdb's copy holds only in-frame clones and misses some; the assay was immunoSEQ multiplex PCR. The sample contains about 190,000 clones, roughly 84% of which appear only once. The study, taken as a whole, reports: In a later analysis, donors in an Asian-associated ancestry cluster reportedly had fewer N-insertions in productive TCRs than the cohort mean. It was reportedly the case that the classifier diagnosed cytomegalovirus status with high specificity and sensitivity. Information on immune exposure was restricted to one variable (CMV serostatus).

CDR1 and CDR2 (germline): KGHSH, LQKENI. Trimming left V 2 bases short and J 5 bases short, with 10 bases between. The CDR3 is 13 residues long. The sequencing sample was made of PBMCs. The chain joins TRBV18 to TRBJ2-7; maybe TRBD2 (6 bases). This TCR came from a woman aged 50 to 60 in good health and CMV-seropositive. CDR3 in DNA: TGTGCCAGCTCACCAGGCGGAGGGGACGAGCAGTACTTC. This gives the protein CASSPGGGDEQYF.